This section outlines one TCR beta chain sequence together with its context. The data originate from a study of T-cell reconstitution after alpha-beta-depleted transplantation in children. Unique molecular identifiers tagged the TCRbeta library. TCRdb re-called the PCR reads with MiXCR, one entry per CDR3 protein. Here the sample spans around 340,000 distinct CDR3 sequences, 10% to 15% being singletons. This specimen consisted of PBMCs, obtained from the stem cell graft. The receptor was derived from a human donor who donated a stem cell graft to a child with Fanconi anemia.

The CDR3 protein is CAISESEWDGLNEQFF. Written as DNA, the CDR3 is TGTGCCATCAGTGAGTCCGAGTGGGACGGACTAAATGAGCAGTTCTTC. The chain couples TRBV10-3 to TRBJ2-1, with a tentative D call TRBD2 (6 bases). V lost 0 bases, J lost 7 bases, and 16 bases lay in between. Germline CDR1 ENHRY, CDR2 SYGVKD. The CDR3 extends over 16 amino acids.